What follows are 20 T cell receptor beta chains derived from one specimen sequenced in a study of OX40 agonist ivuxolimab in advanced cancers. Sequencing was performed with immunoSEQ multiplex PCR; in TCRdb, only in-frame clones are kept and a portion is missing. The sample holds 70,000 to 75,000 clones, 70% to 90% seen once. The input for sequencing was CD4+ or CD8+ T cells sorted from blood, taken in a trial of the OX40 agonist ivuxolimab. These receptors all stem from an adult with an advanced solid tumor such as melanoma, head and neck, liver or kidney cancer.

The V and J genes are TRBV5-4 and TRBJ2-7; 7 nucleotides match TRBD1. CDR3 length: 17 amino acids. Germline values: CDR1 SGHNT, CDR2 YYREEE (reference sequence). The ends lost 8 bases at V and 5 bases at J; junction bases unmatched: 22. CDR3 nucleotide sequence: TGTGCCAGTTCAATACGACAGGGTCGAAGTCGGAAGGACGAGCAGTACGTC. Translation: CASSIRQGRSRKDEQYV.

The CDR3 DNA reads as TGTGCCAGCTCACCACCTGGACTAGCGGGATCGTGGGAGCAGTTCTTC. It yields the protein CASSPPGLAGSWEQFF. The chain combines TRBV18 with TRBJ2-1; 12 bases are a match to TRBD2. Per the germline V gene, CDR1 is KGHSH and CDR2 is LQKENI. This CDR3 is built from 16 residues. The J segment lost 10 bases and the V segment lost 0 bases, leaving 7 bases of the junction unmatched.

The chain employs TRBV19 and TRBJ1-1; D remains unclear. Per germline, CDR1 LNHDA and CDR2 SQIVND (reference sequence). The CDR3 is 14 amino acids. Trimming removed 4 bases at V and 1 base at J, with 10 bases between. The CDR3 here is CASSSPLSNTEAFF. The CDR3 bases are TGTGCCAGTAGTAGCCCATTGTCGAACACTGAAGCTTTCTTT.

The chain is built from TRBV6-6 and TRBJ2-3; 8 bases agree with TRBD2. After removal of 8 bases from V and 0 bases from J, the junction contained 7 bases not matched to a gene. The CDR3 loop spans 15 amino acids. Germline CDR1 MNHNY, CDR2 SVGAGI (reference sequence). CDR3 sequence (DNA): TGTGCCAGCGGAAGCGGGAGCCGAAGCACAGATACGCAGTATTTT. This gives the protein CASGSGSRSTDTQYF.

The count of this clone is one. The rearrangement joins TRBV5-4 to TRBJ2-2; D is possibly TRBD1 (5 bases). CDR3 length: 15 residues. CDR1 SGHNT and CDR2 YYREEE come from the germline V gene (reference sequence). Trimming stripped 0 bases from V and 8 bases from J, with 14 bases between. CDR3: CASSLGQGRVGELFF. The CDR3 region has the DNA TGTGCCAGCAGCTTGGGGCAGGGAAGGGTTGGGGAGCTGTTTTTT. The full variable domain, rest sourced from reference TRBV5-4 and TRBJ2-2, is ETGVTQSPTHLIKTRGQQVTLRCSSQSGHNTVSWYQQALGQGPQFIFQYYREEENGRGNFPPRFSGLQFPNYSSELNVNALELDDSALYLCASSLGQGRVGELFFGEGSRLTVL.

The chain recombines TRBV5-1 with TRBJ2-1, with TRBD2 identical over 13 bases. Losses at the gene ends were 3 bases for V and 7 bases for J; bases not matched to a gene: 7. Germline V gives CDR1 SGHRS, CDR2 YFSETQ. CDR3 length: 16 amino acids. The CDR3 region is CASSSTGTSGKNEQFF. CDR3 in DNA: TGCGCCAGCAGCTCCACAGGGACTAGCGGGAAGAATGAGCAGTTCTTC. Full variable domain (outside the CDR3, taken from reference TRBV5-1 and TRBJ2-1): KAGVTQTPRYLIKTRGQQVTLSCSPISGHRSVSWYQQTPGQGLQFLFEYFSETQRNKGNFPGRFSGRQFSNSRSEMNVSTLELGDSALYLCASSSTGTSGKNEQFFGPGTRLTVL.

V is TRBV15 and J is TRBJ1-1; possibly TRBD1 for D (5 bases). Germline V lookup: CDR1 LNHNV, CDR2 YYDKDF (reference sequence). V lost 5 bases to trimming and J lost 5 bases, with 9 bases between them. The CDR3 is 12 amino acids. CDR3: CATSDSGTEAFF. The DNA of the CDR3 is TGTGCCACCAGCGACAGTGGAACTGAAGCTTTCTTT.

The genes are TRBV9 and TRBJ1-6; unclear D gene. The germline V gene has CDR1 SGDLS and CDR2 YYNGEE. This CDR3 has 13 amino acids. Trimming took off 0 bases at V and 8 bases at J, with 6 bases between the two ends. The CDR3 sequence: CASSVVRDSPLHF. The CDR3 region has the DNA TGTGCCAGCAGCGTAGTTCGTGATTCACCCCTCCACTTT.

This clone has a handful of counts. V usage is TRBV6-6 and J usage is TRBJ1-4, with 7 bases identical to TRBD1. Trimming at V came to 6 bases and at J to 4 bases, leaving 11 bases not matched to a gene. In germline, CDR1 is MNHNY, CDR2 SVGAGI (reference sequence). This CDR3 is 16 amino acids long. CDR3 protein: CASSQPDRVGNEKLFF. The CDR3 DNA sequence: TGTGCCAGCAGCCAACCCGACAGGGTTGGTAATGAAAAACTGTTTTTT.

This chain connects TRBV5-4 to TRBJ2-7, with 8 bases matching TRBD1. Germline trimming cut 3 bases from V and 3 bases from J; bases unmatched to any gene: 5. Germline values: CDR1 SGHNT, CDR2 YYREEE (reference sequence). The CDR3 runs to 14 residues. This CDR3 reads CASSSRDRIYEQYV. CDR3 DNA sequence: TGTGCCAGCAGCTCCCGGGACAGGATCTACGAGCAGTACGTC.

The chain carries TRBV28 and TRBJ1-2; no definite D call. This CDR3 has 13 amino acids. Germline V gene sequence: CDR1 MDHEN, CDR2 SYDVKM. The ends were cut back, 10 bases at V and 0 bases at J, with 12 bases in the middle. Written as DNA, the CDR3 is TGTGCCACCCACAGAATCTCTAACTATGGCTACACCTTC. Translated, it gives CATHRISNYGYTF.

This sequence joins TRBV28 and TRBJ1-6; D remains ambiguous. This CDR3 is built from 12 residues. Trimming removed 6 bases at V and 7 bases at J, with 7 bases between. Looked up from germline, CDR1 is MDHEN and CDR2 is SYDVKM. The CDR3 DNA sequence: TGTGCCAGCAGCAGCACCAATTCACCCCTCCACTTT. It encodes CASSSTNSPLHF.

The table lists this clone with a count of one. This chain connects TRBV5-5 to TRBJ2-7; D call uncertain. Between the trimmed V and J ends, which lost 4 bases and 3 bases, there was a span of 11 bases. The V gene's germline CDR1 is SGHKS and CDR2 YYEKEE (reference sequence). This CDR3 spans 13 amino acids. CDR3 in DNA: TGTGCCAGCAGCCTCACCTCCAACTACGAGCAGTACTTC. Amino acids: CASSLTSNYEQYF.

The chain uses TRBV28 and TRBJ2-3, with 11 bases aligning to TRBD2. The CDR3 spans 17 residues. The germline gives CDR1 MDHEN, CDR2 SYDVKM. V lost 6 bases and J lost 3; bases outside the gene matches: 11. CDR3 in DNA: TGTGCCAGCAGCCGACCGACTAGCGGGAAGGGGACAGATACGCAGTATTTT. It specifies CASSRPTSGKGTDTQYF.

A few counts support this clone. The genes are TRBV10-3 and TRBJ2-7, with 7 nucleotides matching TRBD2. Germline lookup yields CDR1 ENHRY and CDR2 SYGVKD. With V trimmed by 0 bases and J by 7 bases, 9 bases remained unmatched. This CDR3 region has 15 residues. CDR3 in DNA: TGTGCCATCAGTGAGTCCACGGGACCCGGGGGGGAGCAGTACTTC. Translated: CAISESTGPGGEQYF.

This chain joins TRBV5-1 and TRBJ2-2; D is ambiguous. The V gene's germline CDR1 is SGHRS and CDR2 YFSETQ. V lost 1 base and J 3 bases, leaving 10 bases between the germline ends. This CDR3 has 15 residues. DNA for the CDR3: TGCGCCAGCAGCTTGCGGGCCGAGGACACCGGGGAGCTGTTTTTT. Translating gives CASSLRAEDTGELFF.

J is TRBJ2-1 and V is TRBV27; no definite D call. The V end lost 2 bases, the J end lost 6 bases, and 8 bases lay between the germline ends. The CDR3 has 13 amino acids. Germline CDR1 reads MNHEY; CDR2 reads SMNVEV (reference sequence). The DNA for the CDR3 is TGTGCCAGCAGTTTAAATAGGGTCAATGAGCAGTTCTTC. Protein product: CASSLNRVNEQFF.

The gene calls are TRBV2 and TRBJ1-5, with 10 bases identical to TRBD1. J lost 1 base, V lost 4 bases, and 7 bases had no gene match. The CDR3 totals 17 residues. Germline V CDR1 and CDR2: SNHLY, FYNNEI. As DNA, the CDR3 is TGTGCCAGCAGTGGGGGGACAGGGGATGCGAGCAATCAGCCCCAGCATTTT. Translated: CASSGGTGDASNQPQHF.

V and J are TRBV5-1 and TRBJ2-1, with D unresolved. V lost 1 base and J 0 bases, leaving 5 bases between the germline ends. The CDR3 contains 14 residues. Germline CDR1 reads SGHRS; CDR2 reads YFSETQ. The CDR3 region has the DNA TGCGCCAGCAGCTTGACGCTCTCCTACAATGAGCAGTTCTTC. Its translation: CASSLTLSYNEQFF.

The V and J genes are TRBV19 and TRBJ2-1, with D unresolved. Trimming cost V 6 bases and J 7 bases, with 13 bases left between them. Germline V lookup: CDR1 LNHDA, CDR2 SQIVND (reference sequence). CDR3 length: 13 amino acids. CDR3 sequence: CASRDPGRNEQFF. The DNA of the CDR3 is TGTGCCAGTAGAGACCCGGGTCGGAATGAGCAGTTCTTC.